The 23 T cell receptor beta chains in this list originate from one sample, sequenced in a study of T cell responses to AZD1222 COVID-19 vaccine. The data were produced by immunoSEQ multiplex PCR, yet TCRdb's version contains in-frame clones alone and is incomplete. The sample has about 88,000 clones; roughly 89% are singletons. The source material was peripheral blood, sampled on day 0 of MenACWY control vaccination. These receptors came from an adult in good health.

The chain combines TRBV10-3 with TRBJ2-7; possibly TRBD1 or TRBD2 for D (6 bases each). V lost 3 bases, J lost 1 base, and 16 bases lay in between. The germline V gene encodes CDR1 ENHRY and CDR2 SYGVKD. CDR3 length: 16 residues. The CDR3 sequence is CAISEGGSRGSYEQYF. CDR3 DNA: TGTGCCATCAGTGAAGGGGGGAGCAGGGGTTCCTACGAGCAGTACTTC.

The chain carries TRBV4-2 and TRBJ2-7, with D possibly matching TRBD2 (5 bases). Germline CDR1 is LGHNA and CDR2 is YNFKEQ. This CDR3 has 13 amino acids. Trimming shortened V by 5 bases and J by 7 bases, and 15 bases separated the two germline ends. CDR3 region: CASSEGSALEQYF. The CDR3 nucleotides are TGTGCCAGCAGCGAAGGGAGCGCGCTTGAGCAGTACTTC.

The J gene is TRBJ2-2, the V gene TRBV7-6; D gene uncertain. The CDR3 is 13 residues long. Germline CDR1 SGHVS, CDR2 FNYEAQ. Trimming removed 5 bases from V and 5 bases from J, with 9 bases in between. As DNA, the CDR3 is TGTGCCAGCAGCCGCGACCGGACCGGGGAGCTGTTTTTT. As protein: CASSRDRTGELFF.

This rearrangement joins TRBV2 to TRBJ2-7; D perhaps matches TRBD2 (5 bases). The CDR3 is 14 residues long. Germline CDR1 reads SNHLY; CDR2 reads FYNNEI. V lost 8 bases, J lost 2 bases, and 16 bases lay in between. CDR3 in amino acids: CASGLSGIPYEQYF. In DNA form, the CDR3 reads TGTGCCAGCGGACTCTCAGGCATTCCCTACGAGCAGTACTTC.

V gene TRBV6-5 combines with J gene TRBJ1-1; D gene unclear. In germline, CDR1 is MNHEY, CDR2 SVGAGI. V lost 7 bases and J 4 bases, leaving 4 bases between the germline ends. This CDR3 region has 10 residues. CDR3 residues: CASMGTEAFF. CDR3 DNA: TGTGCCAGCATGGGCACTGAAGCTTTCTTT.

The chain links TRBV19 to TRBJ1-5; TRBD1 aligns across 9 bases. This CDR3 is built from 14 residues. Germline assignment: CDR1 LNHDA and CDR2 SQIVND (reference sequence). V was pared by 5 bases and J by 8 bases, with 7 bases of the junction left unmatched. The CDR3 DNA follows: TGTGCCAGTAGTGCAACAGGGGGCGAGAAGCCCCAGCATTTT. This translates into CASSATGGEKPQHF.

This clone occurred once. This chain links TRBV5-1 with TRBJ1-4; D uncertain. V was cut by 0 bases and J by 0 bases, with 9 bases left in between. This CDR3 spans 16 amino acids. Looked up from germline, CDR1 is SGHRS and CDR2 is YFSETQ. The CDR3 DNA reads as TGCGCCAGCAGCTTGGTTACAGTTTCAACTAATGAAAAACTGTTTTTT. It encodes CASSLVTVSTNEKLFF.

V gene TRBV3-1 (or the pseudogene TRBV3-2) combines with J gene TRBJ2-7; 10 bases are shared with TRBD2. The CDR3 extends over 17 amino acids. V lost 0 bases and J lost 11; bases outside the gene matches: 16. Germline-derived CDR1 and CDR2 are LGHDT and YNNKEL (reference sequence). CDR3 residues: CASSQDRAGGNYVVKYF. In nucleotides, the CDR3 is TGTGCCAGCAGCCAAGATCGAGCGGGAGGGAACTACGTAGTGAAGTACTTC.

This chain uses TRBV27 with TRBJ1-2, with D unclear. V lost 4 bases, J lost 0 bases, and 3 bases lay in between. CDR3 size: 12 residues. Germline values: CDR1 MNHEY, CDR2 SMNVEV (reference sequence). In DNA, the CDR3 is TGTGCCAGCAGTTCAACTAACTATGGCTACACCTTC. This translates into CASSSTNYGYTF.

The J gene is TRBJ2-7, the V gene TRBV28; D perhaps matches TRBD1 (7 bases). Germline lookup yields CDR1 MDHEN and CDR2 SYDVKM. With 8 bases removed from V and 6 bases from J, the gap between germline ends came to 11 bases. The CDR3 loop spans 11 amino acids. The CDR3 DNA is TGTGCCAGCGGCAGGGGGGCCGAGCAGTACTTC. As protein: CASGRGAEQYF.

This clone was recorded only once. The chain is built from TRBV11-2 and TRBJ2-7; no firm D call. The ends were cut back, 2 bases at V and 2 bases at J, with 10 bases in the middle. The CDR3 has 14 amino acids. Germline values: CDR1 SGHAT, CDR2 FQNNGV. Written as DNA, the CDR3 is TGTGCCAGCAGCTTACTGCTCAATGCCTACGAGCAGTACTTC. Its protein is CASSLLLNAYEQYF. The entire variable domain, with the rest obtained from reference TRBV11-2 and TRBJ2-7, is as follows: EAGVAQSPRYKIIEKRQSVAFWCNPISGHATLYWYQQILGQGPKLLIQFQNNGVVDDSQLPKDRFSAERLKGVDSTLKIQPAKLEDSAVYLCASSLLLNAYEQYFGPGTRLTVT.

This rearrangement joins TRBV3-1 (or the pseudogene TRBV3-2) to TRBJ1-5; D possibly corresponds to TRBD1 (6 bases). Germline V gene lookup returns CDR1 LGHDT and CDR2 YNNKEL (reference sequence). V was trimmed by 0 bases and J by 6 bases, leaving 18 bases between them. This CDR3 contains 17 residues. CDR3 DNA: TGTGCCAGCAGCCAAGATCGTATAGCGGGACAATCTCAGCCCCAGCATTTT. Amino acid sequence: CASSQDRIAGQSQPQHF.

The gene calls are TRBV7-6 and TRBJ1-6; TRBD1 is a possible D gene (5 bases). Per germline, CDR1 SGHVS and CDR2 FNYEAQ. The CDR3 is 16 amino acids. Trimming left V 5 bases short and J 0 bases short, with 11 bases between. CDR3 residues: CASSEGRGSYNSPLHF. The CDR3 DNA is TGTGCCAGCAGCGAAGGGAGGGGCTCCTATAATTCACCCCTCCACTTT.

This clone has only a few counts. CDR3 sequence (DNA): TGTGCCAGCAGTTACGCGGGAGGGCCGCTTGGCTACACCTTC. Amino acids: CASSYAGGPLGYTF. This chain joins TRBV6-2 or TRBV6-3 and TRBJ1-2, with D unclear. The V gene's germline CDR1 is MNHEY and CDR2 SVGEGT. V lost 2 bases and J lost 7, with 14 bases in between. CDR3 length equals 14 residues.

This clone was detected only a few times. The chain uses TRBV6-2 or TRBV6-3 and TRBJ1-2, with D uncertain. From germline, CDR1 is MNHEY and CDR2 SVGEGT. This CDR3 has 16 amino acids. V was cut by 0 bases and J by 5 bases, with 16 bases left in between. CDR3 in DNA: TGTGCCAGCAGTTACTCGATCATCGCAGGCCTATATGGCTACACCTTC. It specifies CASSYSIIAGLYGYTF.

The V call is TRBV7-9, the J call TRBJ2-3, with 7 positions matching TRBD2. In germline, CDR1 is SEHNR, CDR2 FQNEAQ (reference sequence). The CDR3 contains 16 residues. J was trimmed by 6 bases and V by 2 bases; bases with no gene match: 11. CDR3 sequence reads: CASSLWGGPEDDTQYF. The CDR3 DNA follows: TGTGCCAGCAGCTTATGGGGGGGACCAGAAGACGATACGCAGTATTTT.

The CDR3 coding sequence is TGTGCCAGCACCACCGGGGCCGAGGGGACTAATGAAAAACTGTTTTTT. Its protein product is CASTTGAEGTNEKLFF. V usage is TRBV28 and J usage is TRBJ1-4; tentatively, D is TRBD1 (5 bases). Per germline, CDR1 MDHEN and CDR2 SYDVKM. The length of the CDR3 is 16 residues. V gave up 7 bases and J gave up 2 bases, with 17 bases separating them.

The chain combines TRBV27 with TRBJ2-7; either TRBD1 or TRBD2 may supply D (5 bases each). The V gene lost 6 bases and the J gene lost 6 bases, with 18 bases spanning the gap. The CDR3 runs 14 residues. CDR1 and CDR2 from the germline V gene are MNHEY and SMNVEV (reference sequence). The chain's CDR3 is CASSPGASWGEQYF. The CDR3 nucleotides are TGTGCCAGCAGCCCCGGGGCGAGCTGGGGCGAGCAGTACTTC.

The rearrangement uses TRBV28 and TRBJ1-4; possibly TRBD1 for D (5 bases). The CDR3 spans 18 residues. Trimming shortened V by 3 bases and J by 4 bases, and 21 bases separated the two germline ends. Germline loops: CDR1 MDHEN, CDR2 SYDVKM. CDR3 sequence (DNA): TGTGCCAGCAGTTTTGGGCAGGACTGGGTGGGGGTTAATGAAAAACTGTTTTTT. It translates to CASSFGQDWVGVNEKLFF.

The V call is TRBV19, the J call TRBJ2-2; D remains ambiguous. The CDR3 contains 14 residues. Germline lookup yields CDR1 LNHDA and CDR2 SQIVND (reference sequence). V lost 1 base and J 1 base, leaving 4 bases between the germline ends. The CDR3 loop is CASSIALNTGELFF. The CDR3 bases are TGTGCCAGTAGTATAGCTCTGAACACCGGGGAGCTGTTTTTT.

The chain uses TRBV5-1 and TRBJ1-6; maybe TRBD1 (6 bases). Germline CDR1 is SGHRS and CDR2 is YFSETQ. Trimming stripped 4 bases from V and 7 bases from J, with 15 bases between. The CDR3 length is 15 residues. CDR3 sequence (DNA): TGCGCCAGCAGCCCAGGCGGGGGCGAAAATTCACCCCTCCACTTT. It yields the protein CASSPGGGENSPLHF.

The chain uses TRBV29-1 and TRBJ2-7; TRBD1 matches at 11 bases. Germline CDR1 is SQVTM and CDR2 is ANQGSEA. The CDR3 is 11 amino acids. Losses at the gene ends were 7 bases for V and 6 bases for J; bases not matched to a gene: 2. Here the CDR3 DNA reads TGCAGCGCTGGACAGGGGGCCGAGCAGTACTTC. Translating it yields CSAGQGAEQYF.

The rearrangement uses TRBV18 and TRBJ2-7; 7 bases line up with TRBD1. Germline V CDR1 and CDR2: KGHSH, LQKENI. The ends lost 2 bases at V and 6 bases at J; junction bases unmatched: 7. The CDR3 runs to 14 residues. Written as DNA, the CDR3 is TGTGCCAGCTCACCAACAGGGGAGTGGGGCGAGCAGTACTTC. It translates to CASSPTGEWGEQYF. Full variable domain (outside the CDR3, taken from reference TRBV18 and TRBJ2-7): NAGVMQNPRHLVRRRGQEARLRCSPMKGHSHVYWYRQLPEEGLKFMVYLQKENIIDESGMPKERFSAEFPKEGPSILRIQQVVRGDSAAYFCASSPTGEWGEQYFGPGTRLTVT.